One and the same sample provided the 31 T cell receptor beta chains below, sequenced in a study of CD8 T cells in ankylosing spondylitis (dated by TCRdb to 2016 to 2017). Library preparation was by 5' RACE. Sequencing used an Illumina HiSeq 2500. TCRdb itself trimmed the public reads at Q25 with fastp, ran MiXCR and retained productive beta chains. Rows with a matching CDR3 protein are joined into one entry that keeps the most common DNA and genes. The sample records 200,000 or so distinct CDR3 sequences, 18% of which are singletons. The ten most abundant clones make up 4.3% of the sample. What was sequenced was blood, either unsorted or a sorted T cell fraction (not recorded which). The receptors come from a male donor aged 10-35 years with ankylosing spondylitis or in good health (not recorded which). Donor details come from another sample of the same person, matched by shared clones.

This clonotype showed up many times. V gene TRBV7-2 combines with J gene TRBJ1-6; perhaps TRBD1 as D (5 bases). CDR1 is SGHTA, CDR2 FQGNSA, per germline. Trimming took 5 bases from V and 5 from J, leaving 16 bases between them. The CDR3 consists of 16 residues. The CDR3 nucleotides are TGTGCCAGCAGCAGGGGAATAAGGGCTGATAATTCACCCCTCCACTTT. It translates to CASSRGIRADNSPLHF.

This clonotype showed up many times. The rearrangement joins TRBV12-3 or TRBV12-4 to TRBJ1-4, with D perhaps TRBD1 (5 bases). Trimming removed 6 bases from V and 5 bases from J, with 13 bases in between. This CDR3 region has 14 residues. The CDR3 protein is CASRPGTFNEKLFF. Written as DNA, the CDR3 is TGTGCCAGCAGGCCCGGGACCTTCAATGAAAAACTGTTTTTT.

In its sample, this clonotype was seen many times. The rearrangement links TRBV7-9 to TRBJ2-7; tentatively, D is TRBD1 or TRBD2 (6 bases each). Germline CDR1 SEHNR, CDR2 FQNEAQ (reference sequence). V lost 4 bases to trimming and J lost 7 bases, with 14 bases between them. The CDR3 sequence is 13 residues long. CDR3: CASSSGGDIEQYV. CDR3 in DNA: TGTGCCAGCAGCTCGGGCGGGGACATAGAGCAGTACGTC.

This sequence joins TRBV20-1 and TRBJ2-5; D is unclear. CDR1 is DFQATT, CDR2 SNEGSKA, per germline (reference sequence). Trimming cost V 3 bases and J 2 bases, with 7 bases left between them. This CDR3 has 12 residues. The CDR3 DNA follows: TGCAGTGCTAGTGCCCGTCAAGAGACCCAGTACTTC. As protein: CSASARQETQYF.

Ten or more counts support this clonotype. The V gene is TRBV29-1, the J gene TRBJ2-5, with TRBD2 identical over 12 bases. With V trimmed by 1 base and J by 5 bases, 5 bases remained unmatched. Germline V gene lookup returns CDR1 SQVTM and CDR2 ANQGSEA. CDR3 length: 15 residues. The CDR3 nucleotides are TGCAGCGTTGAAGGGACTAGCGGGAAGGCGGAGACCCAGTACTTC. Amino acids: CSVEGTSGKAETQYF.

In this sample, this clonotype turned up many times. The chain has TRBV10-3 and TRBJ2-6; tentatively, D is TRBD1 or TRBD2 (5 bases each). The germline V and J ends were trimmed by 9 bases and 0 bases, with 24 bases remaining between them. Germline CDR1 ENHRY, CDR2 SYGVKD. This CDR3 contains 19 residues. CDR3: CAMQSRRDGGISGANVLTF. CDR3 nucleotide sequence: TGTGCCATGCAATCCCGTCGGGACGGCGGCATCTCTGGGGCCAACGTCCTGACTTTC.

The CDR3, as DNA: TGCAGTGCTAGAGGCCGGGCCCGCGGGGGGTACGAGCAGTACTTC. Residues: CSARGRARGGYEQYF. This rearrangement joins TRBV20-1 to TRBJ2-7; 8 nucleotides agree with TRBD2. The V gene end was trimmed by 1 base and the J gene end by 4 bases; junction bases not matched to a gene: 9. The germline CDR1 and CDR2 sequences are DFQATT and SNEGSKA (reference sequence). The CDR3 spans 15 residues.

V usage is TRBV20-1 and J usage is TRBJ2-7; tentatively, D is TRBD1 or TRBD2 (5 bases each). Trimming cost V 3 bases and J 3 bases, with 21 bases left between them. Germline CDR1 is DFQATT and CDR2 is SNEGSKA (reference sequence). The CDR3 is made up of 16 amino acids. CDR3 nucleotide sequence: TGCAGTGCTAGGAGAACCGGGACCTGCTTTGGCTACGAGCAGTACGTC. It encodes CSARRTGTCFGYEQYV.

The V and J genes are TRBV7-8 and TRBJ2-4; 7 bases line up with TRBD2. The CDR3 is 12 amino acids. CDR1 and CDR2 from the germline V gene are SGHVS and FQNEAQ. V was pared by 5 bases and J by 8 bases, with 3 bases of the junction left unmatched. The CDR3 sequence: CASSPRGDIQYF. CDR3 nucleotide sequence: TGTGCCAGCAGCCCCCGGGGGGACATTCAGTACTTC.

In its sample, this clonotype was seen many times. The chain uses TRBV6-2 or TRBV6-3 and TRBJ2-3; 8 bases are a match to TRBD2. The V segment lost 6 bases and the J segment 0 bases; nucleotides outside the gene matches: 2. Germline CDR1 and CDR2: MNHEY and SVGEGT. CDR3 size: 14 residues. The CDR3 loop reads CASRLADSTDTQYF. The CDR3 DNA follows: TGTGCCAGCAGACTAGCGGACAGCACAGATACGCAGTATTTT.

This clonotype has a count of ten or more. This chain's CDR3 is CSVESGRALKTQYF. The CDR3 bases are TGCAGCGTTGAAAGCGGGAGGGCCTTAAAGACCCAGTACTTC. The chain joins TRBV29-1 to TRBJ2-5, with TRBD2 matching over 10 bases. The germline V gene has CDR1 SQVTM and CDR2 ANQGSEA. The CDR3 consists of 14 residues. Trimming removed 2 bases from V and 6 bases from J; junction bases left unmatched: 6.

In this sample, this clonotype turned up many times. The chain links TRBV6-6 to TRBJ2-5; 8 bases line up with TRBD2. The length of the CDR3 is 14 residues. V was pared by 6 bases and J by 2 bases, with 5 bases of the junction left unmatched. CDR1 and CDR2 from the germline V gene are MNHNY and SVGAGI (reference sequence). The DNA for the CDR3 is TGTGCCAGCAGCCCTGGGACTAGACAAGAGACCCAGTACTTC. Translating it yields CASSPGTRQETQYF.

This clonotype has ten or more counts. The chain couples TRBV15 to TRBJ1-2, with unresolved D. This CDR3 is built from 13 residues. CDR1 and CDR2 from the germline V gene are LNHNV and YYDKDF (reference sequence). Trimming removed 0 bases from V and 5 bases from J, with 7 bases in between. For the CDR3, the DNA is TGTGCCACCAGCAGAGAGAGCCTATATGGCTACACCTTC. This sequence encodes CATSRESLYGYTF.

This chain joins TRBV18 and TRBJ2-1; unclear D gene. The germline CDR1 and CDR2 sequences are KGHSH and LQKENI. Between the trimmed V and J ends, which lost 1 base and 5 bases, there was a span of 9 bases. The CDR3 length is 14 residues. CDR3 sequence: CASSPQHQDNEQFF. CDR3 DNA sequence: TGTGCCAGCTCACCACAGCATCAAGACAATGAGCAGTTCTTC. The full variable domain, rest sourced from reference TRBV18 and TRBJ2-1, is NAGVMQNPRHLVRRRGQEARLRCSPMKGHSHVYWYRQLPEEGLKFMVYLQKENIIDESGMPKERFSAEFPKEGPSILRIQQVVRGDSAAYFCASSPQHQDNEQFFGPGTRLTVL.

This clonotype was seen at least ten times. J is TRBJ2-1 and V is TRBV20-1; D remains ambiguous. Trimming stripped 5 bases from V and 1 base from J, with 9 bases between. From germline, CDR1 is DFQATT and CDR2 SNEGSKA (reference sequence). The CDR3 has 13 amino acids. CDR3 DNA sequence: TGCAGTGCTCAGGTCAGGTCCTACAATGAGCAGTTCTTC. Translation gives CSAQVRSYNEQFF.

This clonotype was detected ten times or more. The chain carries TRBV6-5 and TRBJ1-1; D call uncertain. Trimming removed 0 bases from V and 4 bases from J, with 9 bases in between. Looked up from germline, CDR1 is MNHEY and CDR2 is SVGAGI. The CDR3 spans 14 residues. The CDR3 DNA sequence: TGTGCCAGCAGTTACTCCGGGTTGAGCACTGAAGCTTTCTTT. This sequence encodes CASSYSGLSTEAFF.

V usage is TRBV29-1 and J usage is TRBJ2-1; D is unclear. The CDR3 has 11 residues. Trimming shortened V by 5 bases and J by 10 bases, and 12 bases separated the two germline ends. CDR1 and CDR2 from the germline V gene are SQVTM and ANQGSEA. Here the CDR3 reads CSVIGSGEQFF. For the CDR3, the DNA is TGCAGCGTTATCGGGTCTGGAGAGCAGTTCTTC.

This clonotype was observed many times. This chain links TRBV7-2 with TRBJ2-7; 8 bases map to TRBD2. Trimming at V came to 4 bases and at J to 3 bases, leaving 5 bases not matched to a gene. Germline V gives CDR1 SGHTA, CDR2 FQGNSA. The CDR3 covers 14 residues. The CDR3 protein is CASSSSGSLYEQYF. CDR3 DNA sequence: TGTGCCAGCAGCTCCAGCGGGAGTCTCTACGAGCAGTACTTC.

This clonotype was recorded many times. This chain connects TRBV5-1 to TRBJ1-3, with D maybe TRBD1 (6 bases). Germline lookup yields CDR1 SGHRS and CDR2 YFSETQ. The CDR3 has 16 amino acids. V lost 0 bases, J lost 0 bases, and 10 bases lay in between. DNA of the CDR3: TGCGCCAGCAGCTTGGCCCCGACAGGCTCTGGAAACACCATATATTTT. Translating gives CASSLAPTGSGNTIYF.

This clonotype was seen ten or more times. The V call is TRBV7-8, the J call TRBJ2-7; 9 nucleotides match TRBD1. Trimming cost V 5 bases and J 3 bases; bases outside gene matches: 8. CDR1 and CDR2 from the germline V gene are SGHVS and FQNEAQ. CDR3 length: 15 residues. CDR3 in amino acids: CASSLTGGLYYEQYV. The CDR3 DNA sequence: TGTGCCAGCAGCCTTACAGGGGGCTTGTACTACGAGCAGTACGTC.

This clonotype was observed at least ten times. The genes are TRBV15 and TRBJ2-1; tentatively, D is TRBD1 or TRBD2 (5 bases each). Germline-derived CDR1 and CDR2 are LNHNV and YYDKDF (reference sequence). Trimming removed 9 bases from V and 15 bases from J, with 30 bases in between. The CDR3 runs to 15 residues. CDR3 sequence (DNA): TGTGCCACATCCCAGTTCCGGGACCCCCCTCAGCGGCCGTTCTTC. This encodes CATSQFRDPPQRPFF. Using reference TRBV15 and TRBJ2-1 for the parts outside the CDR3, the full variable domain is DAMVIQNPRYQVTQFGKPVTLSCSQTLNHNVMYWYQQKSSQAPKLLFHYYDKDFNNEADTPDNFQSRRPNTSFCFLDIRSPGLGDTAMYLCATSQFRDPPQRPFFGPGTRLTVL.

This sequence joins TRBV7-6 and TRBJ2-7; 12 bases fit TRBD2. Germline V lookup: CDR1 SGHVS, CDR2 FNYEAQ. The CDR3 has 14 residues. Trimming took 4 bases from V and 4 from J; bases not matched to a gene: 2. CDR3 region: CASSSSGRGYEQYF. Here the CDR3 DNA reads TGTGCCAGCAGCTCTAGCGGGAGGGGGTACGAGCAGTACTTC.

This clonotype was seen repeatedly, ten times or more. The chain has TRBV28 and TRBJ1-6, with 7 nucleotides matching TRBD1. Per the germline V gene, CDR1 is MDHEN and CDR2 is SYDVKM. The CDR3 runs to 16 residues. With 3 bases clipped from V and 9 bases from J, the junction kept 11 bases outside the gene matches. CDR3 protein: CASSLGGGEIRSPLHF. CDR3 DNA sequence: TGTGCCAGCAGTTTGGGAGGGGGCGAGATTCGTTCACCCCTCCACTTT. Using reference TRBV28 and TRBJ1-6 for the parts outside the CDR3, the full variable domain is DVKVTQSSRYLVKRTGEKVFLECVQDMDHENMFWYRQDPGLGLRLIYFSYDVKMKEKGDIPEGYSVSREKKERFSLILESASTNQTSMYLCASSLGGGEIRSPLHFGNGTRLTVT.

This clonotype was found many times. The rearrangement links TRBV14 to TRBJ2-1; D perhaps matches TRBD2 (7 bases). Looked up from germline, CDR1 is SGHDN and CDR2 is FVKESK. V was cut by 4 bases and J by 16 bases, with 20 bases left in between. This CDR3 has 13 amino acids. This CDR3 reads CASSREGWGPPFF. The DNA of the CDR3 is TGTGCCAGCAGCCGGGAGGGATGGGGGCCCCCCTTCTTC.

Many counts were recorded for this clonotype. The V and J genes are TRBV6-5 and TRBJ1-5; D is ambiguous. V lost 5 bases and J lost 0, with 11 bases in between. Germline lookup yields CDR1 MNHEY and CDR2 SVGAGI. The CDR3 consists of 15 residues. The CDR3 is CASSPLGHSNQPQHF. Here the CDR3 DNA reads TGTGCCAGCAGTCCCCTAGGGCATAGCAATCAGCCCCAGCATTTT.

This clonotype was recorded many times. The rearrangement joins TRBV6-2 or TRBV6-3 to TRBJ2-7, with unresolved D. CDR3 size: 16 residues. Deletions cut 5 bases from V and 0 bases from J, with 17 bases between. The germline CDR1 and CDR2 sequences are MNHEY and SVGEGT. DNA for the CDR3: TGTGCCAGCAGTCTTCCGATTTACCGAAGCTCCTACGAGCAGTACTTC. It yields the protein CASSLPIYRSSYEQYF.

The table lists this clonotype with many counts. CDR3 DNA sequence: TGTGCCAGCAGCCCTGCTAGGGGCCCTAATCCCCAAGAGACCCAGTACTTC. Translation: CASSPARGPNPQETQYF. This rearrangement joins TRBV7-9 to TRBJ2-5; a weak D match, TRBD1 (5 bases). CDR3 length equals 17 residues. V was trimmed by 5 bases and J by 1 base, leaving 20 bases between them. Germline-derived CDR1 and CDR2 are SEHNR and FQNEAQ (reference sequence). Supplemented by reference TRBV7-9 and TRBJ2-5, the full variable domain reads DTGVSQNPRHKITKRGQNVTFRCDPISEHNRLYWYRQTLGQGPEFLTYFQNEAQLEKSRLLSDRFSAERPKGSFSTLEIQRTEQGDSAMYLCASSPARGPNPQETQYFGPGTRLLVL.

This clonotype was recorded many times. The chain employs TRBV12-3 or TRBV12-4 and TRBJ2-1; D is uncertain. Trimming shortened V by 3 bases and J by 9 bases, and 9 bases separated the two germline ends. This CDR3 has 12 residues. CDR3 bases: TGTGCCAGCAGTTTTTCTAGACCTGAGCAGTTCTTC. This sequence encodes CASSFSRPEQFF.

This clonotype was recorded at least ten times. The chain couples TRBV6-2 or TRBV6-3 to TRBJ2-1; 11 bases align to TRBD2. This CDR3 is built from 17 residues. The J segment lost 4 bases and the V segment lost 0 bases, leaving 5 bases of the junction unmatched. Germline loops: CDR1 MNHEY, CDR2 SVGEGT. The CDR3 loop is CASSYSPTSGIYNEQFF. CDR3 bases: TGTGCCAGCAGTTACTCGCCGACTAGCGGGATATACAATGAGCAGTTCTTC.

V gene TRBV12-3 or TRBV12-4 combines with J gene TRBJ1-5; 7 bases fit TRBD1. V was clipped by 3 bases and J by 4 bases; unmatched bases: 3. This CDR3 is built from 14 residues. Here the CDR3 reads CASSLDRPNQPQHF. DNA for the CDR3: TGTGCCAGCAGTTTGGACAGGCCTAATCAGCCCCAGCATTTT.

The sample holds many counts of this clonotype. This sequence joins TRBV18 and TRBJ2-7, with 11 bases matching TRBD2. The V and J ends lost 6 bases and 5 bases, in that order; junction bases with no gene match: 15. The CDR3 loop spans 17 amino acids. Germline V gene data show CDR1 as KGHSH and CDR2 as LQKENI. The chain's CDR3 is CASSGTSGGRAFNEQYV. The DNA for the CDR3 is TGTGCCAGCTCCGGGACTAGCGGAGGCCGGGCCTTCAACGAGCAGTACGTC.